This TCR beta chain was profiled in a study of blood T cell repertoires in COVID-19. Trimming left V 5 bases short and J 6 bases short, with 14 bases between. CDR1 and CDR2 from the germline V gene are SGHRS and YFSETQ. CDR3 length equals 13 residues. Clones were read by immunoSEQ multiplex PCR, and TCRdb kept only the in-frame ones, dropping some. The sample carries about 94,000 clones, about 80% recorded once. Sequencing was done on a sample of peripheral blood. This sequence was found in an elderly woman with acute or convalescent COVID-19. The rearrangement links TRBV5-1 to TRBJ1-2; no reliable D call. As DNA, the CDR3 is TGCGCCAGCAGTAGTCCCCCGAGCGATGGCTACACCTTC. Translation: CASSSPPSDGYTF.